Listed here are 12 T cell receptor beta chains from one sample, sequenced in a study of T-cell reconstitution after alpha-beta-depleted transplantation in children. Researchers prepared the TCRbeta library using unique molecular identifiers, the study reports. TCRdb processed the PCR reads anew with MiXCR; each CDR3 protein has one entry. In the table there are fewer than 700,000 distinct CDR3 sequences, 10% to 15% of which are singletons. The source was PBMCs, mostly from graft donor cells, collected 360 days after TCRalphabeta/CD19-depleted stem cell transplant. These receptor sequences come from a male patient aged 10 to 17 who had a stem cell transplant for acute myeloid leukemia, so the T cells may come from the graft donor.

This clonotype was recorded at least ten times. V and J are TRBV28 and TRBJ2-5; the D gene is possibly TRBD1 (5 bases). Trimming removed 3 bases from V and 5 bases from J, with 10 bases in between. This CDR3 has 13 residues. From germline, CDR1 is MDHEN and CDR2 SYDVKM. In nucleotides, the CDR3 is TGTGCCAGCAGTTTTTCAGGGTCGGAGACCCAGTACTTC. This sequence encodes CASSFSGSETQYF.

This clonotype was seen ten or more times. The CDR3 is CASSQGSRTEAFF. The CDR3 DNA is TGCGCCAGCAGCCAGGGGAGTCGGACTGAAGCTTTCTTT. This chain connects TRBV5-1 to TRBJ1-1; maybe TRBD1 (6 bases). V lost 4 bases, J lost 5 bases, and 12 bases lay in between. Germline CDR1 SGHRS, CDR2 YFSETQ. This CDR3 contains 13 residues.

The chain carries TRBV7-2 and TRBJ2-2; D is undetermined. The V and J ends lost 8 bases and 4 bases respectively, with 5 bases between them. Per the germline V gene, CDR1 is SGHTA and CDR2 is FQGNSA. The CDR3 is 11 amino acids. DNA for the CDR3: TGTGCCAGCCAAGGCACCGGGGAGCTGTTTTTT. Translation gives CASQGTGELFF.

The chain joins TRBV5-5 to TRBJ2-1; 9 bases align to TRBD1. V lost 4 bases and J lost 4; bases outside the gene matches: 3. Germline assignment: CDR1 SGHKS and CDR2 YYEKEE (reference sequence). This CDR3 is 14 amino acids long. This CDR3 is CASSGTGHYNEQFF. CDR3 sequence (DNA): TGTGCCAGCAGCGGGACAGGGCATTACAATGAGCAGTTCTTC.

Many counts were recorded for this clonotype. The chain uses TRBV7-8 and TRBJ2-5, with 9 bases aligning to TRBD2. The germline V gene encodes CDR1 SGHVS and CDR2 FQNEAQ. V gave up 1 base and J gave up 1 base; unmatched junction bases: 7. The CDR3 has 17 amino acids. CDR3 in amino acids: CASSLVVSGSLQETQYF. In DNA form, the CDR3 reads TGTGCCAGCAGCTTAGTTGTTAGCGGGAGCCTCCAAGAGACCCAGTACTTC.

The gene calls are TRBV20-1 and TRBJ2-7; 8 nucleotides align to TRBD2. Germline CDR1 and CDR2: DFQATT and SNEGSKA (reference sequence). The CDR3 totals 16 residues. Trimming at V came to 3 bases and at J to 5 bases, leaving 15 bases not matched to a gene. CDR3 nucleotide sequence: TGCAGTGCTAGGCTACCGGGCGGGAGGAGACAGAACGAGCAGTACTTC. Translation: CSARLPGGRRQNEQYF.

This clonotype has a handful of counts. The chain's CDR3 is CASSFAMVSGPYNEQFF. Here the CDR3 DNA reads TGCGCCAGCAGCTTCGCCATGGTGAGCGGGCCCTACAATGAGCAGTTCTTC. This chain uses TRBV5-1 with TRBJ2-1; tentatively, D is TRBD2 (6 bases). The CDR3 contains 17 residues. Germline CDR1 reads SGHRS; CDR2 reads YFSETQ. Trimming shortened V by 2 bases and J by 2 bases, and 17 bases separated the two germline ends.

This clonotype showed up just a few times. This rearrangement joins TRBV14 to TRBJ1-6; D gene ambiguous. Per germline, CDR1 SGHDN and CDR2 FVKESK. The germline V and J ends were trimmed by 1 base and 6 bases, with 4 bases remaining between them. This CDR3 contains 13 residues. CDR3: CASSQGLNSPLHF. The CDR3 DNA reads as TGTGCCAGCAGCCAAGGGCTTAATTCACCCCTCCACTTT.

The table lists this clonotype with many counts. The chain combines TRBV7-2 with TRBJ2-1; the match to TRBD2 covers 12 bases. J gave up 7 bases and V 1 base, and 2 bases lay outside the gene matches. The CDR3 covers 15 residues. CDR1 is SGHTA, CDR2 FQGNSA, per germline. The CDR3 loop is CASSLELAGGNEQFF. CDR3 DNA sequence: TGTGCCAGCAGCTTAGAACTAGCGGGAGGTAATGAGCAGTTCTTC.

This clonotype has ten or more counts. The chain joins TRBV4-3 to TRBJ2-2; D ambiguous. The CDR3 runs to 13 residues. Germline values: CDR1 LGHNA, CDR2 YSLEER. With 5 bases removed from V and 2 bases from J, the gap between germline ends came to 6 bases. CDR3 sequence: CASSASNTGELFF. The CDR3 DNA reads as TGCGCCAGCAGCGCCAGCAACACCGGGGAGCTGTTTTTT.

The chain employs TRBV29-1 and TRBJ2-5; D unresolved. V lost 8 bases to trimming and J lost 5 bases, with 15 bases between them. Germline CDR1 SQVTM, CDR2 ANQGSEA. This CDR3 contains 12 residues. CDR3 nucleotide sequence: TGCAGCTTTGCTGCCCCGACGGAGACCCAGTACTTC. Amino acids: CSFAAPTETQYF.

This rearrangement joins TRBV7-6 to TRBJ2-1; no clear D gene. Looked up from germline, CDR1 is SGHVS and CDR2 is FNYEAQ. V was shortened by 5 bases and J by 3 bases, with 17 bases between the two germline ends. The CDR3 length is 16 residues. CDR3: CASSPDSIDLYNEQFF. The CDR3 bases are TGTGCCAGCAGCCCAGACTCGATTGACCTCTACAATGAGCAGTTCTTC.